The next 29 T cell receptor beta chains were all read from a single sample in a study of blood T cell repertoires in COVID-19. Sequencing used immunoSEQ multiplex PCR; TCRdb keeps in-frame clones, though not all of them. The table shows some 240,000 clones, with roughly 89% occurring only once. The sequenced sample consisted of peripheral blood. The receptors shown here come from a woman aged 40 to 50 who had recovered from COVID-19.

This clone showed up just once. The CDR3 is CASSPSAVSYEQYF. As DNA, the CDR3 is TGTGCCAGCAGCCCCTCGGCGGTGTCCTACGAGCAGTACTTC. The gene calls are TRBV7-7 and TRBJ2-7, with D hard to call. Germline CDR1 reads SSHAT; CDR2 reads FNYEAQ (reference sequence). The CDR3 runs to 14 residues. The ends were cut back, 5 bases at V and 1 base at J, with 12 bases in the middle.

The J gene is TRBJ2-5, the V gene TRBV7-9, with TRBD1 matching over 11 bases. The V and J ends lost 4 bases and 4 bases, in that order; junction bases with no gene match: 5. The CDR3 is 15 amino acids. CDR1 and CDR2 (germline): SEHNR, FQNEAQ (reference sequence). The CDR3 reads CASSSGTGGLETQYF. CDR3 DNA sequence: TGTGCCAGCAGCTCTGGGACAGGGGGGTTAGAGACCCAGTACTTC.

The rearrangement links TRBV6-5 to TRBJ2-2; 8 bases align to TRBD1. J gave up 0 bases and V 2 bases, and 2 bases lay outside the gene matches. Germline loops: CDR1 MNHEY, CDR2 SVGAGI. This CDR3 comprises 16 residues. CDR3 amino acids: CASSYGTGSNTGELFF. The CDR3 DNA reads TGTGCCAGCAGTTACGGGACAGGTTCGAACACCGGGGAGCTGTTTTTT.

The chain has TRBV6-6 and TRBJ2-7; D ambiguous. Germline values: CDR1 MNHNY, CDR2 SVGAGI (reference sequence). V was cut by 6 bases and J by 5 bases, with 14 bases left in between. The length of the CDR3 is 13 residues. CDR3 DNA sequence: TGTGCCAGCAGGCCCTTGGTTGACAACGAGCAGTACTTC. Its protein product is CASRPLVDNEQYF.

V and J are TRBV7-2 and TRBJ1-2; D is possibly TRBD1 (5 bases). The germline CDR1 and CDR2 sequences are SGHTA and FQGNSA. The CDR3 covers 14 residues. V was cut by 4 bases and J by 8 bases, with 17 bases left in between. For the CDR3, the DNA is TGTGCCAGCAGCTCTACGGGGGACCAGAGGGGCTACACCTTC. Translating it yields CASSSTGDQRGYTF. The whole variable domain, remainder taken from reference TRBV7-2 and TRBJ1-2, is GAGVSQSPSNKVTEKGKDVELRCDPISGHTALYWYRQSLGQGLEFLIYFQGNSAPDKSGLPSDRFSAERTGGSVSTLTIQRTQQEDSAVYLCASSSTGDQRGYTFGSGTRLTVV.

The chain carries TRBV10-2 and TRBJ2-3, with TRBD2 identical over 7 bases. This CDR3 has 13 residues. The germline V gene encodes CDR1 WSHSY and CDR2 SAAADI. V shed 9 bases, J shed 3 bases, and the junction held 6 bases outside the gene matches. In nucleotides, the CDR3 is TGCGCCAGAAGTAGCGGGCGAACAGATACGCAGTATTTT. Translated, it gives CARSSGRTDTQYF.

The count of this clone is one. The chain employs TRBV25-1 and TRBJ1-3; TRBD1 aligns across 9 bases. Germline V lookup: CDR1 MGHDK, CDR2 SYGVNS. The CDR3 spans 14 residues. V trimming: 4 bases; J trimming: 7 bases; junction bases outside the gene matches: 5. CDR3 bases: TGTGCCAGCAGTGGCCAACAGGGGGCCAACACCATATATTTT. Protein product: CASSGQQGANTIYF.

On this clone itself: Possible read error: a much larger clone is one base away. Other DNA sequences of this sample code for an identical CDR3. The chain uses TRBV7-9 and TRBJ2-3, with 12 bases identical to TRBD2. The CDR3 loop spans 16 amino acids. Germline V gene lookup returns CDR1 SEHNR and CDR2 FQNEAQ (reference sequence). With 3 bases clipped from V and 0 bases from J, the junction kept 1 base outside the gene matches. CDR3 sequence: CASSLGTSGSTDTQYF. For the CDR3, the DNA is TGTGCCAGCAGCTTGGGGACTAGCGGGAGCACAGATACGCAGTATTTT.

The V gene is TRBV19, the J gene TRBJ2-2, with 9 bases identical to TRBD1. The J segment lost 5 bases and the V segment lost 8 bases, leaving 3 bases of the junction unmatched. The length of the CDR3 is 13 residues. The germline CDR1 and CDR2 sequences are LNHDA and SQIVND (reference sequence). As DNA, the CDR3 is TGTGCCAGTGAGACAGGGGGAACCGGGGAGCTGTTTTTT. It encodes CASETGGTGELFF.

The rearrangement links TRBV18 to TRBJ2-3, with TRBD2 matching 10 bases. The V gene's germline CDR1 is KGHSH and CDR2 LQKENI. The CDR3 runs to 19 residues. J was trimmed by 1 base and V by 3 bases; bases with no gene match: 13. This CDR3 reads CASSPLGLAGVEGTDTQYF. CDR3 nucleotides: TGTGCCAGCTCACCTCTCGGGCTAGCGGGGGTTGAAGGCACAGATACGCAGTATTTT.

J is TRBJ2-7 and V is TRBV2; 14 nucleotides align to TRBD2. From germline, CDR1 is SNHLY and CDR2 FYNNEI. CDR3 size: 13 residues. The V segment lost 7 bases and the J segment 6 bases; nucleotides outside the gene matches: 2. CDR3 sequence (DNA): TGTGCCAGCACCGGGACTAGCGGGAGCGAGCAGTACGTC. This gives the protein CASTGTSGSEQYV.

The CDR3 region is CASSYQRDSYEQYV. CDR3 nucleotide sequence: TGTGCCAGCAGCTACCAGCGGGACTCCTACGAGCAGTACGTC. This chain uses TRBV7-2 with TRBJ2-7; 7 bases match TRBD2. CDR1 and CDR2 from the germline V gene are SGHTA and FQGNSA. Trimming took 4 bases from V and 0 from J; bases not matched to a gene: 3. The CDR3 totals 14 residues.

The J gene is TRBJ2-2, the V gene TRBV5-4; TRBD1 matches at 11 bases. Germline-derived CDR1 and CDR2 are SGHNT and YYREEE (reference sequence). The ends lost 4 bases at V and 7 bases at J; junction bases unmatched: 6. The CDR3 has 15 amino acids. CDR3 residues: CASSPGTGGIGELFF. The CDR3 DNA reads TGTGCCAGCAGCCCAGGGACAGGGGGAATCGGGGAGCTGTTTTTT. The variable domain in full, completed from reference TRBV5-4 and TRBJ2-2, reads ETGVTQSPTHLIKTRGQQVTLRCSSQSGHNTVSWYQQALGQGPQFIFQYYREEENGRGNFPPRFSGLQFPNYSSELNVNALELDDSALYLCASSPGTGGIGELFFGEGSRLTVL.

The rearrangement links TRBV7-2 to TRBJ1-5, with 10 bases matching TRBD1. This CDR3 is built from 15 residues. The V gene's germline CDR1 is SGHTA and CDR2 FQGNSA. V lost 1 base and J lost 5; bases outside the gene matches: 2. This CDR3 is CASSLGGTGDQPQHF. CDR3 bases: TGTGCCAGCAGCTTAGGAGGGACAGGGGATCAGCCCCAGCATTTT.

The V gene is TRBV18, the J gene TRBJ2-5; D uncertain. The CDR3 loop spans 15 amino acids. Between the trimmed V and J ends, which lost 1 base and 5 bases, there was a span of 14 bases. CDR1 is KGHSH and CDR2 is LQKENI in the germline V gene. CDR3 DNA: TGTGCCAGCTCACCACTGCCCCAAACCGGGGAGACCCAGTACTTC. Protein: CASSPLPQTGETQYF.

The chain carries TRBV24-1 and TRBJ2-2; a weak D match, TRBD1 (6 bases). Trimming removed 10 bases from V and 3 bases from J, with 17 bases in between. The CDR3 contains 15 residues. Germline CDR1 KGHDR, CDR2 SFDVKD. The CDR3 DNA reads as TGTGCCACAGAGACAGGAAGGGGATACACCGGGGAGCTGTTTTTT. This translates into CATETGRGYTGELFF.

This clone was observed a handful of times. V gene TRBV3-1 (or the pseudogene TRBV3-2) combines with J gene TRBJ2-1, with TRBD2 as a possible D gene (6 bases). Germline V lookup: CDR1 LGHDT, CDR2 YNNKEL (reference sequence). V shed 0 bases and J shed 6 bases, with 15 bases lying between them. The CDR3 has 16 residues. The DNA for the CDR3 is TGTGCCAGCAGCCAAGAGGGACTTAGCCTGAGCAATGAGCAGTTCTTC. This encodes CASSQEGLSLSNEQFF.

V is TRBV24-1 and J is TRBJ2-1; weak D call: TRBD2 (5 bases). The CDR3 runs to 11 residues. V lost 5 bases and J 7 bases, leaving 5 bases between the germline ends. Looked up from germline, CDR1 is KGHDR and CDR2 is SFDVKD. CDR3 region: CATSAGNEQFF. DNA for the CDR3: TGTGCCACCAGTGCGGGGAATGAGCAGTTCTTC.

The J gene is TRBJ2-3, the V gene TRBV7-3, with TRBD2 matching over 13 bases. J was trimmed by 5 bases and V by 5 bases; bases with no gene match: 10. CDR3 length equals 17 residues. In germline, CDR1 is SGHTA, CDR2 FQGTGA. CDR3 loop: CASSPTGLAGAGDTQYF. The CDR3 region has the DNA TGTGCCAGCAGCCCCACCGGACTAGCGGGGGCTGGAGATACGCAGTATTTT.

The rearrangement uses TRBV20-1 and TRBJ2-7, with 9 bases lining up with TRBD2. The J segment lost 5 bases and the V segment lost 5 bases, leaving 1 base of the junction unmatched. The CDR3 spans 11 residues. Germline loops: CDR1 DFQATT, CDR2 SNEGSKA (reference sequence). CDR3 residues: CSAGTSNEQYF. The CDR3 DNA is TGCAGTGCTGGGACTAGCAACGAGCAGTACTTC.

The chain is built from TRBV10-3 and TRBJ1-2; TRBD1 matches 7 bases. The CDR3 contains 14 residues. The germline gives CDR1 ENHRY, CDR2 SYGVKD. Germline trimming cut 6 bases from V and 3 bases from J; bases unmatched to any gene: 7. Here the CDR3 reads CAIREDRTDYGYTF. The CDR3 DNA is TGTGCCATCAGGGAGGACAGGACGGACTATGGCTACACCTTC.

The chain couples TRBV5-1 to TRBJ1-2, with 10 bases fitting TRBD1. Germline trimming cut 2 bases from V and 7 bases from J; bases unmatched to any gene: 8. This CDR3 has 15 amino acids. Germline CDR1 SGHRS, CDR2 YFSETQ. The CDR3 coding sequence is TGCGCCAGCAGCTTCGGCGGGACAGGGGAAGGTGGCTACACCTTC. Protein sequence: CASSFGGTGEGGYTF.

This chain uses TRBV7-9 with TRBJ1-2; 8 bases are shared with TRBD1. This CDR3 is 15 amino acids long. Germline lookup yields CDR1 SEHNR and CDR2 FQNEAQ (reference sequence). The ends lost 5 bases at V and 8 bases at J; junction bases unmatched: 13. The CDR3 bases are TGTGCCAGCAGCCCACGATCACAGGGGGTTAAAGGCTACACCTTC. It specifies CASSPRSQGVKGYTF.

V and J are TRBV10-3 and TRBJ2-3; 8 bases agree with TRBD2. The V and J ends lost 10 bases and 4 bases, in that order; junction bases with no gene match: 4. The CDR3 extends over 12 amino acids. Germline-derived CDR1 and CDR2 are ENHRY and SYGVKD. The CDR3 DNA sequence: TGTGCCAGCGGGGGGCGCGCAGATACGCAGTATTTT. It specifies CASGGRADTQYF.

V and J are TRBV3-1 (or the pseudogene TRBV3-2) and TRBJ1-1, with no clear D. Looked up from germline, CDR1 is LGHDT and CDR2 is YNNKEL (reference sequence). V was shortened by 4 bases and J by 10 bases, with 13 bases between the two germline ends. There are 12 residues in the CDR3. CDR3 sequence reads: CASSRPGSVAFF. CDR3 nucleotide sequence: TGTGCCAGCAGCCGCCCGGGAAGTGTAGCTTTCTTT.

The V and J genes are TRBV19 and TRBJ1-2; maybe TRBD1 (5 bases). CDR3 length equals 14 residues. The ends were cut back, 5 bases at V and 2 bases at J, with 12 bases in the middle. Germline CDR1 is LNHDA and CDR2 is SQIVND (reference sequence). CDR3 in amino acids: CASSVVGLNYGYTF. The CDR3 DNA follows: TGTGCCAGTAGTGTAGTGGGGCTGAACTATGGCTACACCTTC.

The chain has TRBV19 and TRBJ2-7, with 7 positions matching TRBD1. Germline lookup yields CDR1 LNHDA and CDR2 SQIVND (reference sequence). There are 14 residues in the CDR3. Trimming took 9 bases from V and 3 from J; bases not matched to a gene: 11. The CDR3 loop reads CARTYRGADYEQYV. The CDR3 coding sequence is TGTGCCAGAACCTACAGGGGAGCAGACTACGAGCAGTACGTC.

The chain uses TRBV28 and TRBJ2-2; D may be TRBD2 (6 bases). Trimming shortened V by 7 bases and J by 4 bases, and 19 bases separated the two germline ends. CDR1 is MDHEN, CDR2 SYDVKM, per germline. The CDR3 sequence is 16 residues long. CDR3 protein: CASTLSMAGSTGELFF. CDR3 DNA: TGTGCCAGCACGCTTTCTATGGCGGGGAGCACCGGGGAGCTGTTTTTT. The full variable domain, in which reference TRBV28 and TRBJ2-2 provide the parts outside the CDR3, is DVKVTQSSRYLVKRTGEKVFLECVQDMDHENMFWYRQDPGLGLRLIYFSYDVKMKEKGDIPEGYSVSREKKERFSLILESASTNQTSMYLCASTLSMAGSTGELFFGEGSRLTVL.

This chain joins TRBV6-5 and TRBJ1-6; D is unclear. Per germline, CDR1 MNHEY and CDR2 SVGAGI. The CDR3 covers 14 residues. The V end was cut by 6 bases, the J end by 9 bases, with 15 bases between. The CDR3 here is CASRPGLLGSPLHF. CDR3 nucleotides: TGTGCCAGCAGACCCGGACTGCTCGGTTCACCCCTCCACTTT.